A selection of T cell receptor beta chains follows, all from one sample in a study of blood T cell repertoires in COVID-19. Sequencing used immunoSEQ multiplex PCR; TCRdb keeps in-frame clones, though not all of them. The data hold over 120,000 clones, with more than 85% observed a single time. Input material: peripheral blood. These receptors came from a man aged 60-69 years with active or convalescent COVID-19. Both conserved end residues are part of each CDR3. Fields, in order: D gene, V gene, clone size, J gene, CDR3 DNA, CDR3 protein. The D gene is left open where the match is weak. Clone size is stated in some rows and not others, as once, few, many or a class when expanded.

-	TRBV20-1	-	TRBJ1-4	TGCAGTGCTAGGGTTCAGGAAAAACTGTTTTTT	CSARVQEKLFF
-	TRBV28	-	TRBJ1-1	TGTGCCAGCAGAATTTTGAAGGGGTTAATATCTGAAGCTTTCTTT	CASRILKGLISEAFF
-	TRBV6-5	few	TRBJ1-5	TGTGCCAGCAAGGCAGGGGAGTATAGCAATCAGCCCCAGCATTTT	CASKAGEYSNQPQHF
TRBD2	TRBV4-2	-	TRBJ2-2	TGTGCCAGCAGCTTCGAAGGCGGGAGGTTATCCGGGGAGCTGTTTTTT	CASSFEGGRLSGELFF
TRBD1	TRBV5-1	-	TRBJ2-3	TGCGCCAGCAGCTATTGGACAGGGTCGACAGATACGCAGTATTTT	CASSYWTGSTDTQYF
-	TRBV30	once	TRBJ1-1	TGTGCCTGGAGTTTAGCGGGGGGTACTGAAGCTTTCTTT	CAWSLAGGTEAFF
-	TRBV18	-	TRBJ1-2	TGTGCCAGCTCACCACCGAATGGGCGGGACTATGGCTACACCTTC	CASSPPNGRDYGYTF
-	TRBV29-1	-	TRBJ2-3	TGCAGCGTTGGACAGGAAGCGCGAGATACGCAGTATTTT	CSVGQEARDTQYF
TRBD1	TRBV7-9	-	TRBJ1-2	TGTGCCAGCAGCCCCCGTGTTGGGACAGGGGTGTTTGGCTACACCTTC	CASSPRVGTGVFGYTF
TRBD2	TRBV10-3	-	TRBJ2-3	TGTGCCATCAGTCCTTCCGGGACTAGCGGGAGTTCTGGCACAGATACGCAGTATTTT	CAISPSGTSGSSGTDTQYF
-	TRBV30	-	TRBJ1-1	TGTGCCTGGCTTCAGGGTATGAACACTGAAGCTTTCTTT	CAWLQGMNTEAFF
TRBD2	TRBV11-3	once	TRBJ2-3	TGTGCCAGCAGCCCGCTAGCGGGGGGTGGGGATACGCAGTATTTT	CASSPLAGGGDTQYF
TRBD1	TRBV24-1	-	TRBJ2-1	TGTGCCACCAGTGATTCGGACAGGGGCGTAATCTTC	CATSDSDRGVIF